Following are 32 T cell receptor beta chains from one sample sequenced in a study of T cells in Graves' hyperthyroidism and ophthalmopathy. TCR beta CDR3 regions were amplified from RNA transcripts. First-round RT-PCR of the TCR CDR3 relied on the HTBI primer set. TCRdb called the multiplex PCR reads again in MiXCR, with one record for every CDR3 protein. The sample contains over 500,000 distinct CDR3 sequences, over 15% of which appear only once. The source material was blood. Every receptor here comes from a woman under 30 with Graves' ophthalmopathy.

V usage is TRBV4-2 and J usage is TRBJ1-1; maybe TRBD1 (6 bases). The CDR3 covers 16 residues. With 1 base removed from V and 3 bases from J, the gap between germline ends came to 15 bases. The germline CDR1 and CDR2 sequences are LGHNA and YNFKEQ. CDR3 sequence (DNA): TGTGCCAGCAGCCAAGTCCGAGGGGGGATGGACACTGAAGCTTTCTTT. As protein: CASSQVRGGMDTEAFF.

At least ten counts were recorded for this clonotype. The chain has TRBV2 and TRBJ2-3; 10 bases match TRBD1. Trimming cost V 8 bases and J 2 bases; bases outside gene matches: 10. Germline lookup yields CDR1 SNHLY and CDR2 FYNNEI. The CDR3 covers 16 residues. CDR3 residues: CASLTGGGLYTDTQYF. CDR3 DNA sequence: TGTGCCAGCTTGACAGGGGGCGGATTGTACACAGATACGCAGTATTTT.

A few counts support this clonotype. CDR3 residues: CASSLIGQGAHTGELFF. CDR3 sequence (DNA): TGTGCCAGCAGCTTAATTGGGCAGGGGGCGCACACCGGGGAGCTGTTTTTT. V usage is TRBV7-3 and J usage is TRBJ2-2, with 8 positions matching TRBD1. The CDR3 is 17 residues long. Germline CDR1 SGHTA, CDR2 FQGTGA. After removal of 1 base from V and 3 bases from J, the junction contained 7 bases not matched to a gene.

This clonotype came up a few times. The chain has TRBV11-2 and TRBJ2-3; no clear D gene. V lost 0 bases and J 1 base, leaving 17 bases between the germline ends. Germline-derived CDR1 and CDR2 are SGHAT and FQNNGV. CDR3 length: 18 amino acids. This chain's CDR3 is CASSLDVGGGLGTDTQYF. CDR3 bases: TGTGCCAGCAGCTTAGATGTCGGTGGTGGCTTAGGCACAGATACGCAGTATTTT.

This clonotype showed up many times. This chain joins TRBV12-3 or TRBV12-4 and TRBJ2-1; unclear D gene. Deletions cut 7 bases from V and 6 bases from J, with 16 bases between. The CDR3 is 14 amino acids. The CDR3 here is CASKLIEEINEQFF. The CDR3 DNA reads TGTGCCAGCAAACTCATTGAGGAAATCAATGAGCAGTTCTTC.

Only a few counts were recorded for this clonotype. The chain joins TRBV7-2 to TRBJ1-1, with 12 positions matching TRBD1. This CDR3 region has 16 residues. Germline V gene sequence: CDR1 SGHTA, CDR2 FQGNSA. V was pared by 5 bases and J by 3 bases, with 7 bases of the junction left unmatched. The CDR3 loop reads CASSIRDRGHDTEAFF. The CDR3 region has the DNA TGTGCCAGCAGCATCCGGGACAGGGGGCATGACACTGAAGCTTTCTTT.

This clonotype occurred once. One base away lies a much larger clone, so this may be a sequencing read error. The J gene is TRBJ2-5, the V gene TRBV29-1, with 11 bases that match TRBD1. The length of the CDR3 is 17 residues. Per the germline V gene, CDR1 is SQVTM and CDR2 is ANQGSEA. The CDR3 region has the DNA TGCAGCGTTGAAGTGGGAGTCCTGGACAGGGGGCTTGGGACCCGGTACTTC. It encodes CSVEVGVLDRGLGTRYF.

This clonotype was seen a few times. A single base separates this from a much larger clone, so it may be a read error. The V and J genes are TRBV3-1 and TRBJ1-5; no clear D gene. The V end lost 1 base, the J end lost 0 bases, and 7 bases lay between the germline ends. Looked up from germline, CDR1 is LGHDT and CDR2 is YNNKEL (reference sequence). This CDR3 comprises 15 residues. The CDR3 coding sequence is TGTGCCAGCAGCCAAGTCACGTATAGCAATCAGCCCCAGCATTTT. Translated, it gives CASSQVTYSNQPQHF. Using reference TRBV3-1 and TRBJ1-5 for the parts outside the CDR3, the full variable domain is DTAVSQTPKYLVTQMGNDKSIKCEQNLGHDTMYWYKQDSKKFLKIMFSYNNKELIINETVPNRFSPKSPDKAHLNLHINSLELGDSAVYFCASSQVTYSNQPQHFGDGTRLSIL.

Comments on this clonotype: This may be a read error, as it is one base from a much larger clone. The chain carries TRBV10-3 and TRBJ2-2, with D tentatively TRBD2 (5 bases). The CDR3 length is 15 residues. Germline V gives CDR1 ENHRY, CDR2 SYGVKD. This CDR3 reads CAISGADLNTGELLF. The CDR3 coding sequence is TGTGCCATCAGTGGGGCGGATCTGAACACCGGGGAGCTGCTTTTT.

This clonotype came up many times. V usage is TRBV7-2 and J usage is TRBJ2-3, with 7 bases aligning to TRBD2. V shed 3 bases, J shed 2 bases, and the junction held 5 bases outside the gene matches. Germline CDR1 reads SGHTA; CDR2 reads FQGNSA. The CDR3 covers 15 residues. The DNA of the CDR3 is TGTGCCAGCAGCTTGGGACTACGACTCACAGATACGCAGTATTTT. Translating it yields CASSLGLRLTDTQYF.

Ten or more counts support this clonotype. V and J are TRBV10-3 and TRBJ2-7, with 9 bases fitting TRBD2. Germline lookup yields CDR1 ENHRY and CDR2 SYGVKD. V trimming: 0 bases; J trimming: 5 bases; junction bases outside the gene matches: 5. The CDR3 runs to 15 residues. Here the CDR3 reads CAISESGGRAHEQYF. For the CDR3, the DNA is TGTGCCATCAGTGAGTCGGGCGGGAGGGCACACGAGCAGTACTTC.

Only a few counts were recorded for this clonotype. The chain carries TRBV4-1 and TRBJ2-1; weak D call: TRBD2 (5 bases). CDR1 and CDR2 (germline): MGHRA, YSYEKL. V was shortened by 0 bases and J by 9 bases, with 18 bases between the two germline ends. The CDR3 has 16 amino acids. The CDR3 nucleotides are TGCGCCAGCAGCCAAGATGGGAGCAGGAAGGTGGTTGAGCAGTTCTTC. Residues: CASSQDGSRKVVEQFF.

The chain employs TRBV25-1 and TRBJ1-1, with a weak D call TRBD1 (5 bases). V gave up 7 bases and J gave up 0 bases, with 9 bases separating them. CDR1 is MGHDK, CDR2 SYGVNS, per germline. CDR3 length equals 13 residues. In DNA form, the CDR3 reads TGTGCCAGCAAGTGGGGACTGAACACTGAAGCTTTCTTT. This gives the protein CASKWGLNTEAFF.

This clonotype was seen many times. This sequence joins TRBV28 and TRBJ2-3; D may match TRBD1 or TRBD2 (5 bases each). CDR1 is MDHEN, CDR2 SYDVKM, per germline. The length of the CDR3 is 14 residues. V was cut by 3 bases and J by 0 bases, with 7 bases left in between. CDR3 region: CASSFRDSTDTQYF. The CDR3 DNA is TGTGCCAGCAGTTTCCGGGACAGCACAGATACGCAGTATTTT.

The gene calls are TRBV29-1 and TRBJ2-1; TRBD2 matches at 7 bases. V was pared by 3 bases and J by 8 bases, with 7 bases of the junction left unmatched. Per germline, CDR1 SQVTM and CDR2 ANQGSEA. This CDR3 has 13 amino acids. The CDR3 DNA reads TGCAGCGTTGATAAGGCGGGAGTACATGAGCAGTTCTTC. Amino acid sequence: CSVDKAGVHEQFF.

The rearrangement links TRBV29-1 to TRBJ1-1, with 8 nucleotides matching TRBD1. Germline CDR1 and CDR2: SQVTM and ANQGSEA. This CDR3 is 14 amino acids long. The J segment lost 5 bases and the V segment lost 6 bases, leaving 11 bases of the junction unmatched. The DNA for the CDR3 is TGCAGCGTCAATCCTACAGGGGGAAATACTGAAGCTTTCTTT. This codes for CSVNPTGGNTEAFF.

This clonotype has just a few counts. The chain carries TRBV6-1 and TRBJ2-7, with D hard to call. CDR3 length: 14 residues. Trimming cost V 5 bases and J 2 bases, with 13 bases left between them. Germline-derived CDR1 and CDR2 are MNHNS and SASEGT. The DNA of the CDR3 is TGTGCCAGCAGTTTCCGGACGGTAACCTACGAGCAGTACTTC. It encodes CASSFRTVTYEQYF.

The chain joins TRBV10-3 to TRBJ1-5; D call uncertain. Trimming pared 4 bases from V and 0 bases from J, leaving 4 bases between. CDR3 length equals 13 residues. Germline lookup yields CDR1 ENHRY and CDR2 SYGVKD. The CDR3 DNA is TGTGCCATCAGTGCGGATAGCAATCAGCCCCAGCATTTT. Translation gives CAISADSNQPQHF.

This clonotype came up many times. The chain combines TRBV28 with TRBJ1-1; D is uncertain. This CDR3 has 14 residues. Trimming removed 8 bases from V and 7 bases from J, with 20 bases in between. Germline CDR1 MDHEN, CDR2 SYDVKM. DNA of the CDR3: TGTGCCAGCTCGGATATCCTGGCAGCCAGTGAAGCTTTCTTT. Residues: CASSDILAASEAFF.

This clonotype was counted only a few times. The junction shows a germline mismatch at one end, possibly a read error. The chain links TRBV20-1 to TRBJ2-5, with 13 bases matching TRBD2. Germline CDR1 DFQATT, CDR2 SNEGSKA (reference sequence). There are 14 residues in the CDR3. The DNA for the CDR3 is TGCAGTGCTAGGGGACTAGCGGGAAGAGAGACCCAGCACTTC. It yields the protein CSARGLAGRETQHF.

This clonotype was seen many times. CDR3 amino acids: CASSRAGGTGELFF. In DNA form, the CDR3 reads TGTGCCAGCAGCCGCGCGGGGGGCACCGGGGAGCTGTTTTTT. The chain joins TRBV3-1 to TRBJ2-2; 8 positions match TRBD2. Germline-derived CDR1 and CDR2 are LGHDT and YNNKEL (reference sequence). The CDR3 loop spans 14 amino acids. V gave up 4 bases and J gave up 4 bases; unmatched junction bases: 2.

This clonotype occurred a few times. This chain links TRBV2 with TRBJ1-3, with D hard to call. Trimming left V 10 bases short and J 0 bases short, with 16 bases between. Germline loops: CDR1 SNHLY, CDR2 FYNNEI. This CDR3 has 15 amino acids. The CDR3: CAIGGSANSGNTIYF. CDR3 bases: TGTGCCATAGGAGGGTCAGCGAACTCTGGAAACACCATATATTTT.

This clonotype was picked up a small number of times. This chain joins TRBV7-9 and TRBJ1-1; 7 nucleotides agree with TRBD1. The CDR3 has 14 residues. The junction had 4 bases not matched to a gene; V was cut back by 2 bases and J by 4 bases. Germline V CDR1 and CDR2: SEHNR, FQNEAQ (reference sequence). The CDR3 here is CASSLTGVATEAFF. CDR3 in DNA: TGTGCCAGCAGCTTAACAGGGGTGGCCACTGAAGCTTTCTTT. The full variable domain, with the rest looked up from reference TRBV7-9 and TRBJ1-1, is DTGVSQNPRHKITKRGQNVTFRCDPISEHNRLYWYRQTLGQGPEFLTYFQNEAQLEKSRLLSDRFSAERPKGSFSTLEIQRTEQGDSAMYLCASSLTGVATEAFFGQGTRLTVV.

There are many counts of this clonotype. The chain employs TRBV2 and TRBJ2-1; 9 bases agree with TRBD2. The germline V gene encodes CDR1 SNHLY and CDR2 FYNNEI. Trimming at V came to 8 bases and at J to 9 bases, leaving 2 bases not matched to a gene. This CDR3 has 11 residues. The CDR3 sequence is CASGGRVEQFF. CDR3 DNA: TGTGCCAGCGGCGGGAGGGTTGAGCAGTTCTTC.

This clonotype was observed a handful of times. CDR3: CASSGTENYEQYF. CDR3 coding DNA: TGTGCCAGTTCCGGGACAGAGAACTACGAGCAGTACTTC. V gene TRBV7-2 combines with J gene TRBJ2-7, with 7 bases fitting TRBD1. The CDR3 sequence is 13 residues long. Losses at the gene ends were 9 bases for V and 3 bases for J; bases not matched to a gene: 8. Looked up from germline, CDR1 is SGHTA and CDR2 is FQGNSA. The entire variable domain, with the rest obtained from reference TRBV7-2 and TRBJ2-7, is as follows: GAGVSQSPSNKVTEKGKDVELRCDPISGHTALYWYRQSLGQGLEFLIYFQGNSAPDKSGLPSDRFSAERTGGSVSTLTIQRTQQEDSAVYLCASSGTENYEQYFGPGTRLTVT.

CDR3 region: CASSDGPGQGNNEQFF. CDR3 nucleotide sequence: TGTGCCAGCAGTGACGGACCGGGACAGGGGAACAATGAGCAGTTCTTC. V is TRBV6-4 and J is TRBJ2-1, with 10 bases identical to TRBD1. This CDR3 spans 16 amino acids. V trimming: 2 bases; J trimming: 5 bases; junction bases outside the gene matches: 6. Looked up from germline, CDR1 is MRHNA and CDR2 is SNTAGT.

In this sample, this clonotype turned up once. The rearrangement joins TRBV19 to TRBJ1-1; TRBD1 agrees at 7 bases. The CDR3 is 15 amino acids. J gave up 4 bases and V 9 bases, and 14 bases lay outside the gene matches. Germline V gene lookup returns CDR1 LNHDA and CDR2 SQIVND (reference sequence). CDR3 residues: CASDPGGAGFTEAFF. Here the CDR3 DNA reads TGTGCCAGCGACCCAGGGGGGGCTGGATTCACTGAAGCTTTCTTT. Supplemented by reference TRBV19 and TRBJ1-1, the full variable domain reads DGGITQSPKYLFRKEGQNVTLSCEQNLNHDAMYWYRQDPGQGLRLIYYSQIVNDFQKGDIAEGYSVSREKKESFPLTVTSAQKNPTAFYLCASDPGGAGFTEAFFGQGTRLTVV.

The chain employs TRBV12-3 or TRBV12-4 and TRBJ1-1; no reliable D call. The V and J ends lost 2 bases and 2 bases respectively, with 12 bases between them. The CDR3 has 15 amino acids. The CDR3 sequence: CASSLTRSRNTEAFF. The CDR3 DNA is TGTGCCAGCAGTTTAACGCGTTCTAGAAACACTGAAGCTTTCTTT.

This clonotype showed up just a few times. The rearrangement joins TRBV7-2 to TRBJ2-7; TRBD1 matches 11 bases. V shed 1 base and J 2 bases; nucleotides not matched to a gene: 10. Germline loops: CDR1 SGHTA, CDR2 FQGNSA. This CDR3 contains 18 residues. CDR3 sequence reads: CASSLGGQGADRAYEQYF. CDR3 nucleotides: TGTGCCAGCAGCTTAGGCGGACAGGGGGCTGACCGGGCCTACGAGCAGTACTTC. The whole variable domain, filled in from reference TRBV7-2 and TRBJ2-7, reads GAGVSQSPSNKVTEKGKDVELRCDPISGHTALYWYRQSLGQGLEFLIYFQGNSAPDKSGLPSDRFSAERTGGSVSTLTIQRTQQEDSAVYLCASSLGGQGADRAYEQYFGPGTRLTVT.

This clonotype was observed many times. This chain uses TRBV27 with TRBJ2-6; perhaps TRBD1 as D (5 bases). From germline, CDR1 is MNHEY and CDR2 SMNVEV (reference sequence). The CDR3 sequence is 16 residues long. V was shortened by 5 bases and J by 4 bases, with 15 bases between the two germline ends. This chain's CDR3 is CASSANRTPGANVLTF. CDR3 nucleotides: TGTGCCAGCAGTGCAAACAGGACCCCCGGGGCCAACGTCCTGACTTTC.

Many counts were recorded for this clonotype. Sequence at one end of the junction differs from germline and may be a read error. This chain connects TRBV3-1 to TRBJ2-5; 10 bases fit TRBD2. Germline lookup yields CDR1 LGHDT and CDR2 YNNKEL (reference sequence). The CDR3 sequence is 15 residues long. Written as DNA, the CDR3 is TGTGCCAGCAGCCCCGGACTAGCGGACCAAGGGACCCAGTACTTC. Its protein product is CASSPGLADQGTQYF.

The V gene is TRBV9, the J gene TRBJ1-1; perhaps TRBD1 as D (6 bases). Trimming shortened V by 4 bases and J by 7 bases, and 17 bases separated the two germline ends. The CDR3 consists of 14 residues. Germline-derived CDR1 and CDR2 are SGDLS and YYNGEE. The CDR3 DNA follows: TGTGCCAGCAGCCCCGGACAGTCTTTTATTGAAGCTTTCTTT. This gives the protein CASSPGQSFIEAFF. The entire variable domain, with the rest obtained from reference TRBV9 and TRBJ1-1, is as follows: DSGVTQTPKHLITATGQRVTLRCSPRSGDLSVYWYQQSLDQGLQFLIQYYNGEERAKGNILERFSAQQFPDLHSELNLSSLELGDSALYFCASSPGQSFIEAFFGQGTRLTVV.